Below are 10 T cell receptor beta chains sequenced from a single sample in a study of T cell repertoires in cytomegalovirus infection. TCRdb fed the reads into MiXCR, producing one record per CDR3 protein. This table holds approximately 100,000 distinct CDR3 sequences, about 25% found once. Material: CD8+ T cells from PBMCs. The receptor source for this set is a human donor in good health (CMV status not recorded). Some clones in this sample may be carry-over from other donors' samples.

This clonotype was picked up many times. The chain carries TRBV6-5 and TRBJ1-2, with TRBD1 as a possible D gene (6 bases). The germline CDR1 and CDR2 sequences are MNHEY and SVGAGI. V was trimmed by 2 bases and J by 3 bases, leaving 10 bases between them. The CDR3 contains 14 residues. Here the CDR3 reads CASSYAGAHYGYTF. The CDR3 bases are TGTGCCAGCAGTTACGCGGGGGCCCACTATGGCTACACCTTC.

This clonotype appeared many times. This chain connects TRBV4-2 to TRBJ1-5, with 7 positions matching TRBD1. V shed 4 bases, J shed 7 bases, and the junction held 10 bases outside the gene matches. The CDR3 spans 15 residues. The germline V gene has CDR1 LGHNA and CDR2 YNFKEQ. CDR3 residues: CASSPRQGLEQPQHF. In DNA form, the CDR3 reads TGTGCCAGCAGCCCTCGACAGGGATTAGAACAGCCCCAGCATTTT.

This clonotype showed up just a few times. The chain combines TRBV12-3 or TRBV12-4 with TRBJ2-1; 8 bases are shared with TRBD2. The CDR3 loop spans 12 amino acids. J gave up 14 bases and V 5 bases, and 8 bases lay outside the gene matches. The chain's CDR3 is CASSPFGGEEFF. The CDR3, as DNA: TGTGCCAGCAGTCCATTCGGGGGGGAAGAGTTCTTC.

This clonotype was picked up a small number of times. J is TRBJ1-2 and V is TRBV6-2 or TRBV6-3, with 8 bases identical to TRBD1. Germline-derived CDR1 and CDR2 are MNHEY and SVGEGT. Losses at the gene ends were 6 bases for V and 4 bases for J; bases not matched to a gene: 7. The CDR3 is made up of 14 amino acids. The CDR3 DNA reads TGTGCCAGCAGGACAGGGGAAGTCAGCTATGGCTACACCTTC. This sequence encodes CASRTGEVSYGYTF.

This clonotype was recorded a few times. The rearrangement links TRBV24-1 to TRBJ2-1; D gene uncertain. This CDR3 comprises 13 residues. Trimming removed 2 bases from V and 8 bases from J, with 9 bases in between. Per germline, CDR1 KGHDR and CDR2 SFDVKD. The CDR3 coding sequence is TGTGCCACCAGTGATTCCTTCTCTTATGAGCAGTTCTTC. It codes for CATSDSFSYEQFF.

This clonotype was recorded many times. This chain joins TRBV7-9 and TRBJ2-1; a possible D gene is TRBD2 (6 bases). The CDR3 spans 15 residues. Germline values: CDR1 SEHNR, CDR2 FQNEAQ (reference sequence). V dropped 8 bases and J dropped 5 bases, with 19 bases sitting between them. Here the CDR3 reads CASGLPGRENNEQFF. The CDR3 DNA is TGTGCCAGCGGACTACCGGGACGGGAAAACAATGAGCAGTTCTTC.

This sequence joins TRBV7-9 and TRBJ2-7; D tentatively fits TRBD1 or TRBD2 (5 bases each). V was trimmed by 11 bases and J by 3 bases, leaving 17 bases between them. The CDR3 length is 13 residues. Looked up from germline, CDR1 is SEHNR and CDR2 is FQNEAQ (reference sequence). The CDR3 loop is CAGAKEAIYEQYF. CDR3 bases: TGTGCCGGGGCGAAGGAGGCTATCTACGAGCAGTACTTC.

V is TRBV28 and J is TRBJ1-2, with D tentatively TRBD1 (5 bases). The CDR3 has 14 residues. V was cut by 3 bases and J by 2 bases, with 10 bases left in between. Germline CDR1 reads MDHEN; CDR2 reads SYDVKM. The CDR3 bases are TGTGCCAGCAGTTTGGGCAGGGTAAACTATGGCTACACCTTC. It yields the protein CASSLGRVNYGYTF.

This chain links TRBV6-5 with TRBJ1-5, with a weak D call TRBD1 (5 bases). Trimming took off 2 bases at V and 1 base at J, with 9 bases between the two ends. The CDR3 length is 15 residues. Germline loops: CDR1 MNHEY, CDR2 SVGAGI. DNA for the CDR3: TGTGCCAGCAGTTACGGCAGGGCGAGCAATCAGCCCCAGCATTTT. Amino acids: CASSYGRASNQPQHF.

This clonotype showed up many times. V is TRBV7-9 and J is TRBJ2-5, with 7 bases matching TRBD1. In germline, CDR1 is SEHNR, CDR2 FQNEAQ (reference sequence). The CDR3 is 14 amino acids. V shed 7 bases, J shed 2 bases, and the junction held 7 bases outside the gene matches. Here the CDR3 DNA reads TGTGCCAGCACACTCCAGGGACAGCAAGAGACCCAGTACTTC. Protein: CASTLQGQQETQYF.